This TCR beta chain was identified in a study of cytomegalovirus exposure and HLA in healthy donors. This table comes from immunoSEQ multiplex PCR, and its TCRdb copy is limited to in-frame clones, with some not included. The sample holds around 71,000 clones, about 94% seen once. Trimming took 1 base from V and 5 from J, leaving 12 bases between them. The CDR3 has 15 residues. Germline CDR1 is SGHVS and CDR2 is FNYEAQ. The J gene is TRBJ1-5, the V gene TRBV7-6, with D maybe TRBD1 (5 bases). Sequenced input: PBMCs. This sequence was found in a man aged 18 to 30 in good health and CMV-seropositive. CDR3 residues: CASSLVSGSDQPQHF. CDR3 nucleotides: TGTGCCAGCAGCTTAGTTTCAGGGTCGGATCAGCCCCAGCATTTT. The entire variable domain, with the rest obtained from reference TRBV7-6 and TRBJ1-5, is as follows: GAGVSQSPRYKVTKRGQDVALRCDPISGHVSLYWYRQALGQGPEFLTYFNYEAQQDKSGLPNDRFSAERPEGSISTLTIQRTEQRDSAMYRCASSLVSGSDQPQHFGDGTRLSIL.